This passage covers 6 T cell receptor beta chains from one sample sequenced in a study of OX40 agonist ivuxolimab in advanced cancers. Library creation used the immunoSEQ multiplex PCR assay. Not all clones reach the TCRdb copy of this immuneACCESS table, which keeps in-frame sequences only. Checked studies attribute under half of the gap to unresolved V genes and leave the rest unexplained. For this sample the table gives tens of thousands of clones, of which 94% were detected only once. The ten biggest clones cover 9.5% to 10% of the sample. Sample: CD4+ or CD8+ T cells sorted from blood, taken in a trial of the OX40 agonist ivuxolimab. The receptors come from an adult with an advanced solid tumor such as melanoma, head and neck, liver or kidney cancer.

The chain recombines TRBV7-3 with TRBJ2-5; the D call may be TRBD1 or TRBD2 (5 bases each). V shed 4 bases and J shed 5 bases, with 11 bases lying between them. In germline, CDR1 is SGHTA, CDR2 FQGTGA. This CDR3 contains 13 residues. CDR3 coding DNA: TGTGCCAGCAGCTCGTTAGGGGACGAGACCCAGTACTTC. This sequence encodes CASSSLGDETQYF.

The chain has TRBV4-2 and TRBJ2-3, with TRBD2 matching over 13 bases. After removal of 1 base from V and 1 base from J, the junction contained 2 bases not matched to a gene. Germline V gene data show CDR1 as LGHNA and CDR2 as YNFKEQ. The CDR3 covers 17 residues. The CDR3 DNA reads TGTGCCAGCAGCCAAGGTACTAGCGGGGGGGGCACAGATACGCAGTATTTT. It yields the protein CASSQGTSGGGTDTQYF.

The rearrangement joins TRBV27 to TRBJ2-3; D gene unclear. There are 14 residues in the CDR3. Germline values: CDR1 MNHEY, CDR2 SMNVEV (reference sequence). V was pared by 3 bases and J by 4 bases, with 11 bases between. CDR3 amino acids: CASSFWSRPDTQYF. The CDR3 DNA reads TGTGCCAGCAGTTTTTGGTCACGGCCAGATACGCAGTATTTT.

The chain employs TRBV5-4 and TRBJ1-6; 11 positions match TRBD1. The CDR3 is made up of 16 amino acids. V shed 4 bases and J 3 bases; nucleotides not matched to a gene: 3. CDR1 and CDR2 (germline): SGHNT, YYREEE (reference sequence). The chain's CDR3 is CASSRDRGDYNSPLHF. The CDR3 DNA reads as TGTGCCAGCAGCCGGGACAGGGGGGACTATAATTCACCCCTCCACTTT.

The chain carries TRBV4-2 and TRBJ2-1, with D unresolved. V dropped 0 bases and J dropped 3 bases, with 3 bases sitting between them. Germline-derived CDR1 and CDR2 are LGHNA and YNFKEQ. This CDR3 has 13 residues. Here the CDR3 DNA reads TGTGCCAGCAGCCAAGACAACTACAATGAGCAGTTCTTC. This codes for CASSQDNYNEQFF.

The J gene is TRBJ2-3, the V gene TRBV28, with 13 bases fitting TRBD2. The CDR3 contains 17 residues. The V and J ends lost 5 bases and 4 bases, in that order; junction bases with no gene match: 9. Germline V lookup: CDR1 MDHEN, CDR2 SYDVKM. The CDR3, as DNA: TGTGCCAGCAGTCCAACTAGCGGGGGGGCCTACTCAGATACGCAGTATTTT. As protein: CASSPTSGGAYSDTQYF. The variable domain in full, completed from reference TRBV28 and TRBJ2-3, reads DVKVTQSSRYLVKRTGEKVFLECVQDMDHENMFWYRQDPGLGLRLIYFSYDVKMKEKGDIPEGYSVSREKKERFSLILESASTNQTSMYLCASSPTSGGAYSDTQYFGPGTRLTVL.